Reported below is one T cell receptor beta chain. Antigen specificity is unknown. This record comes from a study of OX40 agonist ivuxolimab in advanced cancers. For the study at large: The patients received agonistic anti-OX40 (CD134) antibody ivuxolimab. At doses from 0.01 to 10 mg/kg, patients were given intravenous ivuxolimab every 2 weeks. Study-level results: The study observed clonal expansion of CD4+ and CD8+ blood T cells by week 6 at 0.1 to 3.0 mg/kg.

TCRdb keeps only in-frame clones here, not all; method: immunoSEQ multiplex PCR. The sample records 55,000 to 65,000 clones, 86% being singletons. Sampling times: baseline, cycle 4 day 1, cycle 7 day 1. The CDR3 totals 15 residues. Germline loops: CDR1 SGHTA, CDR2 FQGNSA. Trimming shortened V by 8 bases and J by 3 bases, and 18 bases separated the two germline ends. V is TRBV7-2 and J is TRBJ2-3, with D maybe TRBD1 (5 bases). The specimen was CD4+ or CD8+ T cells sorted from blood, collected in a trial of the OX40 agonist ivuxolimab. The sequence derives from an adult with an advanced solid tumor such as melanoma, head and neck, liver or kidney cancer. This CDR3 is CASPPGRGETDTQYF. Written as DNA, the CDR3 is TGTGCCAGCCCCCCCGGTAGGGGTGAAACAGATACGCAGTATTTT.